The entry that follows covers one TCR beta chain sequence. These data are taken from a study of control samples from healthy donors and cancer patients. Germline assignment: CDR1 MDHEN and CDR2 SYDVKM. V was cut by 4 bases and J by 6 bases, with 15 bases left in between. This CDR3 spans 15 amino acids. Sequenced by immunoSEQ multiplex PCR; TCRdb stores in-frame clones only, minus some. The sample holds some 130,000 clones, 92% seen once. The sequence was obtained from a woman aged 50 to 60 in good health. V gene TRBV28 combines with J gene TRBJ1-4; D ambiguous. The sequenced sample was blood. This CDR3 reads CASSYPQRTDEKLFF. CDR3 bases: TGTGCCAGCAGTTACCCGCAAAGAACCGATGAAAAACTGTTTTTT.